The 27 T cell receptor beta chains below come from one sample, sequenced in a study of shared clonotypes between healthy human individuals. Measured with immunoSEQ multiplex PCR; TCRdb has only the in-frame clones, and not every one. The table includes some 470,000 clones, about three quarters detected once. Material: PBMCs. These receptors all stem from a woman aged 40-49 years in good health. Some clones in this sample may be carry-over from other donors' samples.

This chain links TRBV5-8 with TRBJ1-3; D is unresolved. The CDR3 covers 16 residues. CDR1 is SGHTS and CDR2 is YDEGEE in the germline V gene. The V and J ends lost 2 bases and 0 bases respectively, with 12 bases between them. The CDR3 region is CASSFYKQSSGNTIYF. The DNA for the CDR3 is TGTGCCAGCAGCTTTTATAAACAGAGCTCTGGAAACACCATATATTTT.

The chain combines TRBV5-4 with TRBJ1-1; D possibly corresponds to TRBD1 (6 bases). Looked up from germline, CDR1 is SGHNT and CDR2 is YYREEE (reference sequence). V lost 2 bases and J 2 bases, leaving 10 bases between the germline ends. CDR3 length: 14 amino acids. The DNA for the CDR3 is TGTGCCAGCAGCTTCGGACAGATAAACACTGAAGCTTTCTTT. Amino acids: CASSFGQINTEAFF.

This CDR3 is CASSPSVGSYEQYF. CDR3 bases: TGTGCCAGCTCACCCAGCGTGGGATCCTACGAGCAGTACTTC. The chain links TRBV18 to TRBJ2-7; D gene ambiguous. Trimming cost V 3 bases and J 1 base, with 10 bases left between them. The CDR3 extends over 14 amino acids. Germline assignment: CDR1 KGHSH and CDR2 LQKENI.

With regard to this clone: The likely explanation is a read error, given a far larger clone one base away. In this CDR3 the conserved last residue, phenylalanine or tryptophan, is missing, so a read error is likely. The chain combines TRBV29-1 with TRBJ1-5, with 9 bases fitting TRBD1. Germline V lookup: CDR1 SQVTM, CDR2 ANQGSEA. Germline trimming cut 4 bases from V and 5 bases from J; bases unmatched to any gene: 3. This CDR3 is built from 13 residues. CDR3 bases: TGCAGCGTTGCGGACAGGGGCGATCAGCCCCAGCATTCT. This encodes CSVADRGDQPQHS.

This clone was detected a few times. This chain links TRBV28 with TRBJ1-2; D perhaps matches TRBD1 (5 bases). V was clipped by 3 bases and J by 1 base, with 9 bases between them. CDR1 and CDR2 (germline): MDHEN, SYDVKM. The CDR3 is made up of 14 amino acids. The CDR3, as DNA: TGTGCCAGCAGTTTGGGGCAGGATAACTATGGCTACACCTTC. It specifies CASSLGQDNYGYTF.

For this clone: A far larger clone lies a single base away; this is likely a read error. This rearrangement joins TRBV15 to TRBJ2-3, with D perhaps TRBD2 (5 bases). This CDR3 has 14 residues. The germline V gene has CDR1 LNHNV and CDR2 YYDKDF (reference sequence). CDR3: CVTSRETSWDTQYF. CDR3 sequence (DNA): TGTGTCACCAGCAGAGAAACTAGTTGGGATACGCAGTATTTT.

The gene calls are TRBV11-2 and TRBJ2-7; D is uncertain. The V gene lost 4 bases and the J gene lost 0 bases, with 19 bases spanning the gap. The CDR3 has 17 amino acids. Germline V CDR1 and CDR2: SGHAT, FQNNGV. The CDR3 is CASSSHLGPKSSYEQYF. CDR3 coding DNA: TGTGCCAGCAGCTCCCACTTAGGGCCCAAGAGCTCCTACGAGCAGTACTTC.

The count of this clone is one. The chain carries TRBV19 and TRBJ2-1; 8 nucleotides line up with TRBD2. This CDR3 has 17 amino acids. Germline V lookup: CDR1 LNHDA, CDR2 SQIVND (reference sequence). V lost 1 base, J lost 3 bases, and 8 bases stayed unmatched. CDR3 sequence reads: CASSIGVGGRSYNEQFF. CDR3 in DNA: TGTGCCAGTAGTATAGGTGTGGGCGGGAGGAGCTACAATGAGCAGTTCTTC.

The rearrangement joins TRBV5-1 to TRBJ2-5; 11 bases fit TRBD2. Germline CDR1 and CDR2: SGHRS and YFSETQ. The CDR3 contains 15 residues. J was trimmed by 4 bases and V by 4 bases; bases with no gene match: 6. In nucleotides, the CDR3 is TGCGCCAGCAGCCGGGGACTAGCGGAAAGAGAGACCCAGTACTTC. Translation gives CASSRGLAERETQYF.

This chain uses TRBV18 with TRBJ2-3; 7 bases match TRBD2. CDR1 KGHSH and CDR2 LQKENI come from the germline V gene. The CDR3 consists of 16 residues. J gave up 1 base and V 0 bases, and 4 bases lay outside the gene matches. This chain's CDR3 is CASSPPRAGRTDTQYF. In DNA form, the CDR3 reads TGTGCCAGCTCACCACCGCGAGCGGGACGCACAGATACGCAGTATTTT.

This chain uses TRBV5-1 with TRBJ1-2; 8 bases are a match to TRBD1. Germline CDR1 reads SGHRS; CDR2 reads YFSETQ. J gave up 6 bases and V 4 bases, and 11 bases lay outside the gene matches. This CDR3 spans 15 amino acids. The CDR3 nucleotides are TGCGCCAGCAGCACCCAGGGGGCGCGGGTTGATGGCTACACCTTC. Its translation is CASSTQGARVDGYTF.

The V and J genes are TRBV5-1 and TRBJ2-1; D is unresolved. The CDR3 is 14 residues long. The V gene's germline CDR1 is SGHRS and CDR2 YFSETQ. V was shortened by 1 base and J by 4 bases, with 9 bases between the two germline ends. The CDR3 region is CASSLFSEYNEQFF. CDR3 sequence (DNA): TGCGCCAGCAGCTTGTTTAGTGAGTACAATGAGCAGTTCTTC. Drawing the rest from reference TRBV5-1 and TRBJ2-1, the complete variable domain is KAGVTQTPRYLIKTRGQQVTLSCSPISGHRSVSWYQQTPGQGLQFLFEYFSETQRNKGNFPGRFSGRQFSNSRSEMNVSTLELGDSALYLCASSLFSEYNEQFFGPGTRLTVL.

The chain has TRBV4-1 and TRBJ1-3; 8 nucleotides match TRBD1. After removal of 2 bases from V and 4 bases from J, the junction contained 13 bases not matched to a gene. This CDR3 spans 18 amino acids. The germline V gene has CDR1 MGHRA and CDR2 YSYEKL. CDR3 residues: CASSQLPGTGGTGNTIYF. CDR3 DNA: TGCGCCAGCAGCCAACTACCTGGGACAGGCGGCACGGGAAACACCATATATTTT.

With respect to this clone: Here the CDR3 omits its conserved ending phenylalanine or tryptophan, so a read error is the likely source. The chain has TRBV10-1 and TRBJ2-7; D may be TRBD1 (7 bases). CDR1 WNHNN and CDR2 SYGVQD come from the germline V gene (reference sequence). V lost 2 bases and J lost 6, with 14 bases in between. The CDR3 runs to 14 residues. The CDR3 reads CASSENLQGGEQYS. CDR3 in DNA: TGCGCCAGCAGTGAGAATCTTCAGGGGGGCGAGCAGTACTCC.

Details on this clone: Other DNA variants within this sample encode the same CDR3. The genes are TRBV18 and TRBJ1-1; 7 nucleotides match TRBD1. The CDR3 sequence is 15 residues long. V lost 3 bases, J lost 2 bases, and 6 bases stayed unmatched. Germline lookup yields CDR1 KGHSH and CDR2 LQKENI. The CDR3 nucleotides read TGTGCCAGCTCACCGCAGGGGGTGGGTAACACTGAAGCTTTCTTT. Translated: CASSPQGVGNTEAFF. Full variable domain (rest looked up from reference TRBV18 and TRBJ1-1): NAGVMQNPRHLVRRRGQEARLRCSPMKGHSHVYWYRQLPEEGLKFMVYLQKENIIDESGMPKERFSAEFPKEGPSILRIQQVVRGDSAAYFCASSPQGVGNTEAFFGQGTRLTVV.

This clone was recorded only once. This rearrangement joins TRBV7-8 to TRBJ1-1; D is ambiguous. Per germline, CDR1 SGHVS and CDR2 FQNEAQ. There are 12 residues in the CDR3. V lost 5 bases to trimming and J lost 1 base, with 5 bases between them. In nucleotides, the CDR3 is TGTGCCAGCAGCCATTCGAACACTGAAGCTTTCTTT. Its protein product is CASSHSNTEAFF.

The rearrangement joins TRBV7-3 to TRBJ2-3, with 7 bases that match TRBD2. Trimming at V came to 1 base and at J to 2 bases, leaving 9 bases not matched to a gene. The CDR3 contains 17 residues. The germline V gene encodes CDR1 SGHTA and CDR2 FQGTGA. The CDR3 nucleotides read TGTGCCAGCAGCTTAAATGGGGCTAGCGGTTACACAGATACGCAGTATTTT. This translates into CASSLNGASGYTDTQYF.

The V gene is TRBV18, the J gene TRBJ1-1; D not resolved. The CDR3 loop spans 13 amino acids. The V end was cut by 3 bases, the J end by 3 bases, with 8 bases between. The germline gives CDR1 KGHSH, CDR2 LQKENI. The DNA for the CDR3 is TGTGCCAGCTCACCTGATGGTTACACTGAAGCTTTCTTT. Its translation is CASSPDGYTEAFF. The whole variable domain, remainder taken from reference TRBV18 and TRBJ1-1, is NAGVMQNPRHLVRRRGQEARLRCSPMKGHSHVYWYRQLPEEGLKFMVYLQKENIIDESGMPKERFSAEFPKEGPSILRIQQVVRGDSAAYFCASSPDGYTEAFFGQGTRLTVV.

The chain uses TRBV19 and TRBJ1-5; TRBD1 matches at 8 bases. Losses at the gene ends were 2 bases for V and 2 bases for J; bases not matched to a gene: 5. This CDR3 has 16 residues. Germline loops: CDR1 LNHDA, CDR2 SQIVND (reference sequence). In DNA, the CDR3 is TGTGCCAGTAGTATACTCCTACAGGGGGGCAATCAGCCCCAGCATTTT. Protein: CASSILLQGGNQPQHF.

The genes are TRBV5-1 and TRBJ1-3; 8 nucleotides agree with TRBD1. V shed 1 base and J 4 bases; nucleotides not matched to a gene: 7. The germline V gene has CDR1 SGHRS and CDR2 YFSETQ. The CDR3 sequence is 16 residues long. CDR3 nucleotides: TGCGCCAGCAGCTTGTTCGCAGGGGGCTTCGGAAACACCATATATTTT. Translation gives CASSLFAGGFGNTIYF.

This clone was picked up many times. Different DNA sequences within this sample yield the same CDR3. The gene calls are TRBV18 and TRBJ2-5; unclear D gene. Germline values: CDR1 KGHSH, CDR2 LQKENI. V was trimmed by 5 bases and J by 2 bases, leaving 3 bases between them. This CDR3 spans 11 amino acids. CDR3 region: CASSSQETQYF. CDR3 nucleotide sequence: TGTGCCAGCTCATCTCAAGAGACCCAGTACTTC.

The chain links TRBV5-7 to TRBJ1-1; D is uncertain. TRBV5-7 is an ORF, and what it does is uncertain. The CDR3 loop spans 11 amino acids. The V and J ends lost 1 base and 8 bases respectively, with 6 bases between them. CDR3 bases: TGTGCCAGCAGCTTGATTGTCGAAGCTTTCTTT. Amino acids: CASSLIVEAFF.

This clone was observed once. The rearrangement links TRBV7-9 to TRBJ1-3, with a possible D match to TRBD1 (5 bases). CDR3 length: 15 amino acids. V lost 1 base and J lost 0, with 7 bases in between. CDR1 is SEHNR, CDR2 FQNEAQ, per germline (reference sequence). DNA for the CDR3: TGTGCCAGCAGCTTAGTGGGGGGCTCTGGAAACACCATATATTTT. Translated: CASSLVGGSGNTIYF.

The V gene is TRBV7-2, the J gene TRBJ2-3; tentatively, D is TRBD2 (6 bases). The CDR3 consists of 12 residues. V was cut by 2 bases and J by 6 bases, with 6 bases left in between. The V gene's germline CDR1 is SGHTA and CDR2 FQGNSA. CDR3 nucleotide sequence: TGTGCCAGCAGCTTAAGCGGGGATACGCAGTATTTT. Amino acids: CASSLSGDTQYF. Full variable domain (rest looked up from reference TRBV7-2 and TRBJ2-3): GAGVSQSPSNKVTEKGKDVELRCDPISGHTALYWYRQSLGQGLEFLIYFQGNSAPDKSGLPSDRFSAERTGGSVSTLTIQRTQQEDSAVYLCASSLSGDTQYFGPGTRLTVL.

This sequence joins TRBV2 and TRBJ1-4, with D possibly TRBD1 on 5 matching bases. The ends were cut back, 4 bases at V and 5 bases at J, with 8 bases in the middle. Germline V gene sequence: CDR1 SNHLY, CDR2 FYNNEI. This CDR3 contains 13 residues. This CDR3 is CASSGEGNEKLFF. CDR3 DNA: TGTGCCAGCAGTGGCGAGGGGAATGAAAAACTGTTTTTT.

This chain connects TRBV27 to TRBJ2-1; D might be TRBD1 (6 bases). V lost 4 bases and J 2 bases, leaving 12 bases between the germline ends. Germline assignment: CDR1 MNHEY and CDR2 SMNVEV (reference sequence). This CDR3 has 15 residues. The CDR3 nucleotides are TGTGCCAGCAGTTCAGGGGCCTCGGCCTACAATGAGCAGTTCTTC. This encodes CASSSGASAYNEQFF.

This clone came up many times. Other nucleotide sequences in the sample specify the same CDR3. This sequence joins TRBV15 and TRBJ2-5; 10 positions agree with TRBD2. V trimming: 2 bases; J trimming: 5 bases; junction bases outside the gene matches: 11. This CDR3 has 17 amino acids. Looked up from germline, CDR1 is LNHNV and CDR2 is YYDKDF (reference sequence). The chain's CDR3 is CATSRPRFLAGVETQYF. The CDR3 DNA follows: TGTGCCACCAGCAGACCCCGGTTTCTAGCGGGAGTTGAGACCCAGTACTTC.